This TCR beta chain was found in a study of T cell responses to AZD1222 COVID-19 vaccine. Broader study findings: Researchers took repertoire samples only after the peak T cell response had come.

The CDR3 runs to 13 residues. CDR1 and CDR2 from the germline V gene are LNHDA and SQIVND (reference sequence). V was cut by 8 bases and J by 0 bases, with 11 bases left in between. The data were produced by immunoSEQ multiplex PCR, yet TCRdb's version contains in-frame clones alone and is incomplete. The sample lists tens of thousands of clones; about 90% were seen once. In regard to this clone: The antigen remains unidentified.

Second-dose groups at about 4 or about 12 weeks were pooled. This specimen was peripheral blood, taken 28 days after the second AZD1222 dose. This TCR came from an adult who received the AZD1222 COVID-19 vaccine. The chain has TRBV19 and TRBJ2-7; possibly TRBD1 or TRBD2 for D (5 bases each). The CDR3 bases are TGTGCCAGTTCCGGGACGGGCTCCTACGAGCAGTACTTC. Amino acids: CASSGTGSYEQYF. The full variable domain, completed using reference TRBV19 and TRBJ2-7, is DGGITQSPKYLFRKEGQNVTLSCEQNLNHDAMYWYRQDPGQGLRLIYYSQIVNDFQKGDIAEGYSVSREKKESFPLTVTSAQKNPTAFYLCASSGTGSYEQYFGPGTRLTVT.